What follows describes a single TCR beta chain. Authors' analysis steps: Quantification of nucleated cells was approximated via reference gene primer amplification. Repertoires were generated with immunoSEQ multiplex PCR, while TCRdb's copy carries only in-frame clones and drops some. V and J calls and clone size are as listed in that table; D and trimming were resolved from the DNA. The sample has roughly 60,000 clones, around nine tenths seen once. The CDR3 runs 14 residues. Per the germline V gene, CDR1 is LNHDA and CDR2 is SQIVND (reference sequence). The V segment lost 6 bases and the J segment 4 bases; nucleotides outside the gene matches: 7. This entry is derived from a study of blood T cell repertoires in COVID-19. Whole-study context: COVID-19 samples, acute and convalescent, were from the United States, Italy and Spain. PBMCs, B-cell-depleted T cells, or T cells were the source of the cDNA or gDNA that made up the material.

Material: peripheral blood. The chain uses TRBV19 and TRBJ1-1; 8 nucleotides line up with TRBD1. This receptor was identified in a man aged 55 to 70 with active COVID-19. CDR3 sequence: CASRMDRVVTEAFF. DNA for the CDR3: TGTGCCAGTAGGATGGACAGGGTGGTCACTGAAGCTTTCTTT.